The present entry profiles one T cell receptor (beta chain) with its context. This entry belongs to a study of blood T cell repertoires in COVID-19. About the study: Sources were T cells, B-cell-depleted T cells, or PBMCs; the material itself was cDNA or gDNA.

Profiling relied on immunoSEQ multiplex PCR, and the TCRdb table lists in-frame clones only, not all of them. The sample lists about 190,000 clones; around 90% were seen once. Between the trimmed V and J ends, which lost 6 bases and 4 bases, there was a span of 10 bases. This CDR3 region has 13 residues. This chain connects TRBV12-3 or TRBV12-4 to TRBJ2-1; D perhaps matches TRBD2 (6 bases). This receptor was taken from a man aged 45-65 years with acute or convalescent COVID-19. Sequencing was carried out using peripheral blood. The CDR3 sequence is CASRSREYNEQFF. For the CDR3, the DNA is TGTGCCAGCAGGTCGCGGGAATACAATGAGCAGTTCTTC.